The next 23 T cell receptor beta chains were all read from a single sample in a study of blood T cell repertoires in COVID-19. Method: immunoSEQ multiplex PCR; TCRdb's copy keeps in-frame clones and lacks some. Of over 450,000 clones detected, 85% to 90% appear once; the ten largest clones hold about 8%. The sample taken for sequencing was peripheral blood. The receptors come from a woman aged 50 to 60 with COVID-19, enrolled during active disease.

The chain links TRBV6-2 or TRBV6-3 to TRBJ1-6, with D possibly TRBD1 on 6 matching bases. Per germline, CDR1 MNHEY and CDR2 SVGEGT. The CDR3 length is 12 residues. Between the trimmed V and J ends, which lost 2 bases and 15 bases, there was a span of 11 bases. DNA for the CDR3: TGTGCCAGCAGTTACCAGGGGCCAGTCCTCCACTTT. It is translated as CASSYQGPVLHF.

This chain uses TRBV7-2 with TRBJ1-2; TRBD1 matches at 9 bases. The CDR3 has 13 amino acids. With 6 bases clipped from V and 8 bases from J, the junction kept 7 bases outside the gene matches. CDR1 and CDR2 (germline): SGHTA, FQGNSA. The CDR3 DNA is TGTGCCAGCAGTCAGGGACAGGGAGGCGGCTACACCTTC. Translated: CASSQGQGGGYTF.

The chain recombines TRBV9 with TRBJ2-2; tentatively, D is TRBD1 (6 bases). The length of the CDR3 is 14 residues. Trimming pared 4 bases from V and 6 bases from J, leaving 13 bases between. Germline assignment: CDR1 SGDLS and CDR2 YYNGEE. The CDR3 spells CASSTTTGPGELFF. In DNA, the CDR3 is TGTGCCAGCAGCACAACAACAGGGCCCGGGGAGCTGTTTTTT.

V gene TRBV15 combines with J gene TRBJ2-3; 7 bases map to TRBD1. Germline assignment: CDR1 LNHNV and CDR2 YYDKDF (reference sequence). V lost 0 bases to trimming and J lost 0 bases; unmatched junction nucleotides: 3. The CDR3 is 16 amino acids. The CDR3 loop is CATSRDVTGSTDTQYF. As DNA, the CDR3 is TGTGCCACCAGCAGAGATGTGACAGGGAGCACAGATACGCAGTATTTT.

The chain links TRBV6-6 to TRBJ1-1; possible D gene TRBD1, 5 bases. CDR1 and CDR2 (germline): MNHNY, SVGAGI (reference sequence). The length of the CDR3 is 15 residues. V lost 6 bases to trimming and J lost 2 bases, with 16 bases between them. The DNA for the CDR3 is TGTGCCAGCAGCGCCCGTCTGGGGGGAAACACTGAAGCTTTCTTT. This codes for CASSARLGGNTEAFF.

This chain joins TRBV27 and TRBJ1-5; 9 positions agree with TRBD1. The CDR3 is 16 amino acids. The J segment lost 5 bases and the V segment lost 9 bases, leaving 14 bases of the junction unmatched. Germline loops: CDR1 MNHEY, CDR2 SMNVEV (reference sequence). The CDR3 DNA is TGTGCCAGTTGGACAGGGGAGACTTCTGATTATCAGCCCCAGCATTTT. Its protein product is CASWTGETSDYQPQHF.

The V gene is TRBV30, the J gene TRBJ2-7; weak D call: TRBD1 (5 bases). V lost 1 base to trimming and J lost 4 bases, with 17 bases between them. Germline V gene lookup returns CDR1 GTSNPN and CDR2 SVGIG (reference sequence). CDR3 size: 15 residues. In DNA form, the CDR3 reads TGTGCCTGGAGTGAGGTAGGGGTCTTAGCATACGAGCAGTACTTC. It codes for CAWSEVGVLAYEQYF. Together with reference TRBV30 and TRBJ2-7, the CDR3 gives the full variable domain: SQTIHQWPATLVQPVGSPLSLECTVEGTSNPNLYWYRQAAGRGLQLLFYSVGIGQISSEVPQNLSASRPQDRQFILSSKKLLLSDSGFYLCAWSEVGVLAYEQYFGPGTRLTVT.

This chain connects TRBV5-4 to TRBJ1-2; the match to TRBD1 covers 7 bases. Germline V gene sequence: CDR1 SGHNT, CDR2 YYREEE (reference sequence). Trimming cost V 0 bases and J 4 bases; bases outside gene matches: 6. The CDR3 loop spans 15 amino acids. DNA for the CDR3: TGTGCCAGCAGCTTGGGGGCAGGGGGTATCTATGGCTACACCTTC. Translating it yields CASSLGAGGIYGYTF. The variable domain in full, completed from reference TRBV5-4 and TRBJ1-2, reads ETGVTQSPTHLIKTRGQQVTLRCSSQSGHNTVSWYQQALGQGPQFIFQYYREEENGRGNFPPRFSGLQFPNYSSELNVNALELDDSALYLCASSLGAGGIYGYTFGSGTRLTVV.

This chain links TRBV9 with TRBJ2-2; 10 nucleotides line up with TRBD1. Germline CDR1 reads SGDLS; CDR2 reads YYNGEE. This CDR3 is 15 amino acids long. With 4 bases clipped from V and 3 bases from J, the junction kept 3 bases outside the gene matches. The CDR3 is CASSWGTGDTGELFF. The CDR3 DNA reads as TGTGCCAGCAGCTGGGGGACAGGGGACACCGGGGAGCTGTTTTTT.

CDR3 in DNA: TGTGCCTGGAGTGTCGGGCTGGGGGGAGGCTACACCTTC. It codes for CAWSVGLGGGYTF. The V call is TRBV30, the J call TRBJ1-2, with a tentative D call TRBD1 (5 bases). Trimming removed 0 bases from V and 8 bases from J, with 13 bases in between. CDR1 GTSNPN and CDR2 SVGIG come from the germline V gene (reference sequence). The CDR3 extends over 13 amino acids.

The chain links TRBV28 to TRBJ2-1; 7 bases are shared with TRBD1. Germline assignment: CDR1 MDHEN and CDR2 SYDVKM. The CDR3 is made up of 15 amino acids. V dropped 8 bases and J dropped 9; count of bases not matched to a gene: 16. CDR3 in DNA: TGTGCCAGCTCAACGCCGGGACAGACATCAGGTGAGCAGTTCTTC. This codes for CASSTPGQTSGEQFF.

This clone was detected only a few times. The chain recombines TRBV11-1 with TRBJ2-1, with D perhaps TRBD2 (6 bases). The CDR3 spans 13 residues. V lost 5 bases and J 4 bases, leaving 9 bases between the germline ends. Per the germline V gene, CDR1 is SGHAT and CDR2 is FQDESV (reference sequence). CDR3 DNA: TGTGCCAGCAGCCGGGACTCGTACAATGAGCAGTTCTTC. Protein product: CASSRDSYNEQFF.

J is TRBJ2-5 and V is TRBV10-3; TRBD1 is a possible D gene (5 bases). Deletions cut 2 bases from V and 13 bases from J, with 14 bases between. This CDR3 is 12 amino acids long. Germline values: CDR1 ENHRY, CDR2 SYGVKD. This CDR3 reads CAISEGQGATYF. DNA for the CDR3: TGTGCCATCAGTGAGGGGCAGGGTGCGACGTACTTC.

The V gene is TRBV2, the J gene TRBJ2-3; 9 nucleotides match TRBD2. With V trimmed by 6 bases and J by 3 bases, 4 bases remained unmatched. Germline V gene sequence: CDR1 SNHLY, CDR2 FYNNEI. The CDR3 consists of 14 residues. CDR3 region: CASRERGATDTQYF. The CDR3 region has the DNA TGTGCCAGCAGAGAGCGGGGGGCTACAGATACGCAGTATTTT. Looking up the rest from reference TRBV2 and TRBJ2-3 gives the full variable domain: EPEVTQTPSHQVTQMGQEVILRCVPISNHLYFYWYRQILGQKVEFLVSFYNNEISEKSEIFDDQFSVERPDGSNFTLKIRSTKLEDSAMYFCASRERGATDTQYFGPGTRLTVL.

The V gene is TRBV4-1, the J gene TRBJ1-4; D is perhaps TRBD1 (6 bases). Germline-derived CDR1 and CDR2 are MGHRA and YSYEKL. The CDR3 consists of 15 residues. Trimming removed 1 base at V and 10 bases at J, with 16 bases between. The CDR3 sequence is CASSQAAGESAKLFF. The CDR3 DNA reads as TGCGCCAGCAGCCAAGCGGCAGGGGAGTCGGCAAAACTGTTTTTT.

This clone has just a few counts. The rearrangement links TRBV19 to TRBJ1-5; weak D call: TRBD1 (6 bases). In germline, CDR1 is LNHDA, CDR2 SQIVND (reference sequence). The CDR3 has 15 residues. Trimming stripped 3 bases from V and 7 bases from J, with 16 bases between. The CDR3 protein is CASSIVEAGEQPQHF. CDR3 coding DNA: TGTGCCAGTAGTATCGTAGAGGCAGGGGAACAGCCCCAGCATTTT.

The CDR3 DNA reads TGTGCCTGGAGCCCCGGGGTCTATGGCTACACCTTC. Its protein is CAWSPGVYGYTF. This chain uses TRBV30 with TRBJ1-2; unclear D gene. CDR1 GTSNPN and CDR2 SVGIG come from the germline V gene (reference sequence). This CDR3 has 12 residues. Trimming shortened V by 3 bases and J by 4 bases, and 9 bases separated the two germline ends.

V and J are TRBV5-3 and TRBJ2-7, with 9 bases matching TRBD1. TRBV5-3 is annotated as an ORF whose role is uncertain. V gave up 2 bases and J gave up 5 bases; unmatched junction bases: 5. This CDR3 is built from 14 residues. The CDR3 loop reads CARSFDRGRDEQYF. CDR3 DNA: TGTGCCAGAAGCTTTGACAGGGGGAGGGACGAGCAGTACTTC.

As DNA, the CDR3 is TGTGCCAGCAGTTCTCTCAGGGGAGTTGGGCAGCCCCAGCATTTT. Residues: CASSSLRGVGQPQHF. The chain links TRBV27 to TRBJ1-5, with D possibly TRBD1 on 6 matching bases. Germline CDR1 reads MNHEY; CDR2 reads SMNVEV (reference sequence). The CDR3 covers 15 residues. With 4 bases removed from V and 7 bases from J, the gap between germline ends came to 17 bases.

The chain is built from TRBV7-6 and TRBJ1-2, with D maybe TRBD1 (6 bases). CDR1 is SGHVS and CDR2 is FNYEAQ in the germline V gene. V lost 4 bases and J lost 4, with 10 bases in between. The CDR3 has 13 amino acids. The CDR3 DNA reads as TGTGCCAGCAGCTGGGACACCTTCTATGGCTACACCTTC. It specifies CASSWDTFYGYTF.

The genes are TRBV15 and TRBJ2-3, with TRBD2 identical over 7 bases. The germline V gene encodes CDR1 LNHNV and CDR2 YYDKDF (reference sequence). This CDR3 region has 14 residues. Trimming removed 3 bases from V and 5 bases from J; junction bases left unmatched: 5. CDR3 nucleotides: TGTGCCACCAGCAGCGGACTAGGGGTAGATACGCAGTATTTT. Its protein is CATSSGLGVDTQYF. Full variable domain (missing parts from reference TRBV15 and TRBJ2-3): DAMVIQNPRYQVTQFGKPVTLSCSQTLNHNVMYWYQQKSSQAPKLLFHYYDKDFNNEADTPDNFQSRRPNTSFCFLDIRSPGLGDTAMYLCATSSGLGVDTQYFGPGTRLTVL.

The V call is TRBV2, the J call TRBJ1-2; D is possibly TRBD1 (5 bases). The CDR3 is 15 residues long. Between the trimmed V and J ends, which lost 2 bases and 5 bases, there was a span of 15 bases. Germline assignment: CDR1 SNHLY and CDR2 FYNNEI. The CDR3 sequence is CASSERQAGGYGYTF. Here the CDR3 DNA reads TGTGCCAGCAGTGAACGGCAGGCCGGGGGGTATGGCTACACCTTC.

The rearrangement uses TRBV12-2 and TRBJ1-2; the table's D call, TRBD1, was not checked against the DNA. TRBV12-2 is shown as a pseudogene. CDR3 length: 14 residues. The CDR3 nucleotides are TGTGCAAGTCGCCCTATCGGCGGACAGGGTTCCTACACCTTC. Its protein product is CASRPIGGQGSYTF.